The 19 T cell receptor beta chains listed next were all sequenced from one sample in a study of human T cells and chemical hapten exposure. TCRdb processed the RACE reads anew with MiXCR; each CDR3 protein has one entry. The data contain 300,000 to 450,000 distinct CDR3 sequences, approximately 5% of them singletons. Documented time point: patch test 1, 2 weeks after DPC sensitization. Noted treatment: therapeutic diphenylcyclopropenone sensitization with weekly scalp DPC. The specimen comprised whole blood, sampled in connection with sensitization to the hapten diphenylcyclopropenone (DPC). These receptors originate from a woman between 50 and 59 years old with alopecia areata. Some clones in this sample may be carry-over from other donors' samples.

This clonotype was counted ten times or more. V is TRBV7-2 and J is TRBJ2-2; D uncertain. This CDR3 comprises 14 residues. Germline V lookup: CDR1 SGHTA, CDR2 FQGNSA. V dropped 3 bases and J dropped 3 bases, with 8 bases sitting between them. In DNA, the CDR3 is TGTGCCAGCAGCTTTGGCGCCTACACCGGGGAGCTGTTTTTT. Its protein product is CASSFGAYTGELFF.

This chain uses TRBV4-1 with TRBJ2-7; 9 bases match TRBD2. CDR3 length equals 16 residues. The V gene end was trimmed by 3 bases and the J gene end by 5 bases; junction bases not matched to a gene: 11. Germline V gene data show CDR1 as MGHRA and CDR2 as YSYEKL. In nucleotides, the CDR3 is TGCGCCAGCAGCCAGTACGAGGGACTAGCTATCCACGAGCAGTACTTC. As protein: CASSQYEGLAIHEQYF.

For this clonotype: Being one base from a much bigger clone, this may be a read error. The chain combines TRBV7-9 with TRBJ1-1; D call uncertain. CDR3 length: 14 residues. CDR1 and CDR2 (germline): SEHNR, FQNEAQ (reference sequence). The V end lost 5 bases, the J end lost 4 bases, and 14 bases lay between the germline ends. The CDR3 loop is CASSRPWLSTEAFF. CDR3 sequence (DNA): TGTGCCAGCAGCCGCCCATGGCTGAGCACTGAAGCTTTCTTT.

This clonotype appeared many times. The rearrangement links TRBV2 to TRBJ2-1; D might be TRBD1 (6 bases). CDR1 is SNHLY and CDR2 is FYNNEI in the germline V gene. The CDR3 is 12 residues long. The V end was cut by 4 bases, the J end by 5 bases, with 6 bases between. CDR3 loop: CASSAGDNEQFF. DNA for the CDR3: TGTGCCAGCAGTGCAGGGGACAATGAGCAGTTCTTC.

The table lists this clonotype with many counts. The V call is TRBV11-2, the J call TRBJ2-7; a weak D match, TRBD2 (6 bases). Germline values: CDR1 SGHAT, CDR2 FQNNGV. The CDR3 is made up of 13 amino acids. V dropped 4 bases and J dropped 2 bases, with 9 bases sitting between them. The chain's CDR3 is CASSYSGTYEQYF. The CDR3 coding sequence is TGTGCCAGCAGCTATAGCGGCACCTACGAGCAGTACTTC.

In the case of this clonotype: This could be a read error, since a much larger clone is one nucleotide away. This chain connects TRBV7-8 to TRBJ1-1; D ambiguous. With 1 base removed from V and 4 bases from J, the gap between germline ends came to 13 bases. The germline V gene encodes CDR1 SGHVS and CDR2 FQNEAQ. The CDR3 spans 15 residues. CDR3 loop: CASSLGHGVGTEAFF. The CDR3 DNA reads TGTGCCAGCAGCTTAGGCCACGGTGTGGGCACTGAAGCTTTCTTT.

This clonotype was observed many times. This rearrangement joins TRBV20-1 to TRBJ2-1, with TRBD2 matching 8 bases. The CDR3 extends over 18 amino acids. The V and J ends lost 1 base and 4 bases, in that order; junction bases with no gene match: 15. Germline values: CDR1 DFQATT, CDR2 SNEGSKA (reference sequence). As DNA, the CDR3 is TGCAGTGCTAGAGCGCCGTTGGGAAGAGTAGCGGGGTACAATGAGCAGTTCTTC. Its translation is CSARAPLGRVAGYNEQFF.

As for this clonotype: A much larger clone lies one base from this, so it may be a read error. The chain uses TRBV3-1 and TRBJ2-7, with D unresolved. This CDR3 spans 15 amino acids. CDR1 and CDR2 (germline): LGHDT, YNNKEL (reference sequence). CDR3 protein: CVSSQEAVTTYEQYF. The CDR3 DNA sequence: TGTGTCAGCAGCCAAGAGGCGGTTACCACATACGAGCAGTACTTC.

This clonotype was observed a few times. This chain joins TRBV7-3 and TRBJ1-5; D is unresolved. Germline-derived CDR1 and CDR2 are SGHTA and FQGTGA. Trimming removed 0 bases from V and 7 bases from J, with 13 bases in between. CDR3 length equals 15 residues. CDR3 DNA sequence: TGTGCCAGCAGCTTAACGCTGCGGGGTGGGCAGCCCCAGCATTTT. Its translation is CASSLTLRGGQPQHF.

This clonotype has ten or more counts. The chain uses TRBV19 and TRBJ2-1; TRBD2 matches 9 bases. The V and J ends lost 6 bases and 8 bases, in that order; junction bases with no gene match: 11. The germline V gene encodes CDR1 LNHDA and CDR2 SQIVND (reference sequence). The CDR3 runs 15 residues. The CDR3 DNA sequence: TGTGCCAGTAGGACGCCCCGGCGGGAGGGCGATGAGCAGTTCTTC. It yields the protein CASRTPRREGDEQFF.

The rearrangement joins TRBV15 to TRBJ2-3, with D tentatively TRBD1 (6 bases). Trimming shortened V by 3 bases and J by 2 bases, and 12 bases separated the two germline ends. The CDR3 is 15 residues long. The germline gives CDR1 LNHNV, CDR2 YYDKDF (reference sequence). CDR3 bases: TGTGCCACCAGCAGGGAACAGGGATCCACAGATACGCAGTATTTT. Protein product: CATSREQGSTDTQYF.

Ten or more counts support this clonotype. The chain couples TRBV5-1 to TRBJ2-1; 9 bases are a match to TRBD2. Germline loops: CDR1 SGHRS, CDR2 YFSETQ. Losses at the gene ends were 0 bases for V and 9 bases for J; bases not matched to a gene: 19. The CDR3 is 19 residues long. The CDR3 sequence is CASSLAPSLAGGPKAEQFF. In DNA form, the CDR3 reads TGCGCCAGCAGCTTGGCCCCTAGTTTGGCGGGGGGGCCTAAGGCTGAGCAGTTCTTC.

This clonotype was seen repeatedly, ten times or more. The chain carries TRBV7-9 and TRBJ1-5, with TRBD1 as a possible D gene (6 bases). Trimming pared 1 base from V and 0 bases from J, leaving 16 bases between. Germline assignment: CDR1 SEHNR and CDR2 FQNEAQ (reference sequence). This CDR3 spans 18 amino acids. The CDR3 region has the DNA TGTGCCAGCAGCTTAGATTTTGCAGGGGCGCATAGCAATCAGCCCCAGCATTTT. Encoded protein: CASSLDFAGAHSNQPQHF.

The chain combines TRBV28 with TRBJ2-3; 9 bases align to TRBD2. Germline V gene lookup returns CDR1 MDHEN and CDR2 SYDVKM. CDR3 size: 15 residues. V was clipped by 6 bases and J by 2 bases; unmatched bases: 6. CDR3 DNA: TGTGCCAGCAGAAGACTAGCGGAACACACAGATACGCAGTATTTT. It yields the protein CASRRLAEHTDTQYF.

This clonotype was found a few times. The chain recombines TRBV6-2 or TRBV6-3 with TRBJ2-3, with 9 bases lining up with TRBD2. Germline V gene lookup returns CDR1 MNHEY and CDR2 SVGEGT. V gave up 0 bases and J gave up 2 bases; unmatched junction bases: 6. The CDR3 length is 17 residues. CDR3 protein: CASSYSRLAGNTDTQYF. The CDR3 DNA sequence: TGTGCCAGCAGTTACTCGAGGCTAGCGGGAAACACAGATACGCAGTATTTT.

At least ten counts were recorded for this clonotype. The rearrangement uses TRBV18 and TRBJ2-4; the D is unclear. The CDR3 runs 15 residues. V was pared by 6 bases and J by 6 bases, with 18 bases between. Germline CDR1 reads KGHSH; CDR2 reads LQKENI. In DNA, the CDR3 is TGTGCCAGCTCCTTCTCGGACCCCTTTGGAAACATTCAGTACTTC. This sequence encodes CASSFSDPFGNIQYF.

This clonotype was seen a few times. V is TRBV4-1 and J is TRBJ1-5; no definite D call. This CDR3 contains 16 residues. Germline values: CDR1 MGHRA, CDR2 YSYEKL. V was clipped by 1 base and J by 1 base, with 11 bases between them. CDR3 in DNA: TGCGCCAGCAGCCAAGGGGCAGGCTCGAGCAATCAGCCCCAGCATTTT. This codes for CASSQGAGSSNQPQHF.

This clonotype has just a few counts. V gene TRBV20-1 combines with J gene TRBJ2-3; D call uncertain. Looked up from germline, CDR1 is DFQATT and CDR2 is SNEGSKA (reference sequence). V was clipped by 3 bases and J by 0 bases, with 4 bases between them. This CDR3 spans 12 amino acids. The CDR3: CSARPSTDTQYF. CDR3 DNA: TGCAGTGCTAGGCCCAGCACAGATACGCAGTATTTT.

This clonotype has a count of ten or more. V and J are TRBV5-1 and TRBJ2-7; 9 bases map to TRBD2. J was trimmed by 2 bases and V by 2 bases; bases with no gene match: 14. The CDR3 runs to 18 residues. Germline assignment: CDR1 SGHRS and CDR2 YFSETQ. The CDR3 region is CASSFRSRLAGVPYEQYF. As DNA, the CDR3 is TGCGCCAGCAGCTTTCGATCCCGCTTAGCGGGAGTCCCCTACGAGCAGTACTTC.